This T cell receptor (beta chain) is from a study of shared clonotypes between healthy human individuals (dated by TCRdb to 2018 to 2021). Notes on the research overall: A few men and a couple of women, aged 18 to 49 years, made up the cohort. Between about 0.94 and 8.9 billion PBMCs per donor were obtained by leukapheresis. For each donor, CD4 naive and CD4 memory were each given three plates, CD8 naive was given two plates, and CD8 memory was given one plate. Different laboratories and diverse techniques were used to prepare libraries and sequence TCR repertoires, to increase sequencing depth and limit assay-specific biases. To estimate repertoire size and how much clonotypes are shared between individuals, the study performed deep sequencing of blood TCR repertoires from roughly five healthy adults.

Turning to this clone: Its antigen remains undetermined. Qualities for individual bases were not recorded, and no much larger clone is one base off.

TCR CDR3 regions were amplified from genomic DNA by multiplex PCR using the deep immunoSEQ assay. Extracted genomic DNA from each cell subset was spread evenly across all wells of several immunoSEQ 96-well plates, with each plate serving as a replicate. For sorted subsets, each replicate PCR was loaded with 150 to 250 ng genomic DNA, equivalent to approximately 33,000 T cell genomes. The purified libraries were quantified using a Qubit 3.0 fluorometer, sized with a Bioanalyzer 2100, and then quantified again using the KAPA Library Quantification kit. Each immunoSEQ 96-well plate was sequenced on its own single-read 150-cycle Illumina NextSeq 550 flow cell. Concerning the study's data processing: Because the immunoSEQ output held only junctional sequences and lacked quality scores, the filtering could not match the filtering applied to full-length reads. To assign V/J genes and CDR3, sequences were annotated against IMGT germline references using PyIR, a Python wrapper for IgBLAST v1.9. Reads with weak V/J assignments (E-value above 1e-6), missing CDR3, stop codons, out-of-frame junctions, or ambiguous translated residues were removed. V3J clonotypes were defined as sequences sharing the same inferred V gene, J gene, and CDR3 amino acid sequence. Percentage overlap between repertoires was calculated by dividing the number of shared unique clonotypes by the size of the smaller repertoire. Three approaches were used to assess repertoire richness: RTK rarefaction, the Chao1 estimator, and Recon v2.1 estimates of unobserved clonotypes. For all TCRbeta clonotypes obtained by the gDNA method from a handful of donors, generation probabilities were computed with OLGA. What TCRdb holds here is the immuneACCESS table cut down to in-frame rearrangements. Part of the clones is not present; checked against another copy, under half of the missing clones reflect an unresolved V gene, and the others are unexplained. The V and J calls and the clone size are those of that table, but D and trimming were determined from the DNA. The sample table shows some 2.3 million clones, and 85% to 95% are seen once. Under 0.45% of the sample lies in the top ten.

Beyond this particular receptor, the publication reports: Sampling was restricted to blood, and TCR repertoires in tissue are likely to differ from TCR repertoires in blood. Compared with non-shared clonotypes, clonotypes shared by all four sorted-subset donors had higher generation probabilities. Naive subsets generally had larger estimated clonotype richness than memory subsets did. Pairwise subsampling led to the expectation that sequencing depth would affect the degree of clonotype sharing among donors. The small number of donors limited the genetic and exposure-history diversity represented. Across a handful of donors, approximately 5% of naive CD4, 3% to 3.5% of naive CD8, around 2.1% of memory CD4, and approximately 0.4% of memory CD8 clonotypes were shared. Incomplete sequencing was indicated by rarefaction of sorted-subset datasets, despite the large sequencing depth.

Donors were healthy HIV-negative adults with no recently reported acute infections or vaccinations. Every donor was a Caucasian adult living in Nashville, Tennessee, USA. Magnetic negative selection was used to enrich CD4+ T cells, after which naive cells were positively selected on CD45RA and the negative fraction became the memory subset. Blood was obtained by leukapheresis, after which PBMCs were separated by Ficoll-Histopaque density gradient centrifugation and cryopreserved in liquid nitrogen vapor phase. Analytical flow cytometry was used to check the purity and quantity of each magnetically sorted T cell population. Each sorted fraction had its genomic DNA isolated and then quantified by UV absorbance on a Nanodrop 2000c. There are 14 amino acids in the CDR3, from cysteine to phenylalanine inclusive. The kept DNA is CDR3 alone, 42 bases in frame from the first base. Based on the germline V gene, the CDR1 and CDR2 sequences are KGHSY and FQNENV. Relative to germline, V is missing 2 bases and J is missing 3 bases, with 4 bases of the junction outside any gene match.

In this chain, TRBV16 is recombined with TRBJ2-7, and TRBD1 matches 7 of the central bases. Material for sequencing was naive CD4+ T cells from PBMCs. The sample's cell subset or site label is to be understood as: CD45RA+ positively selected. This TCR derives from a man between 18 and 35 years old in good health. Some clones in this sample may be carry-over from other donors' samples. The DNA sequence is TGTGCCAGCAGCCAAATGTGGGACAGCTACGAGCAGTACTTC. Its protein reads: CASSQMWDSYEQYF.